What follows are 4 T cell receptor beta chains derived from one specimen sequenced in a study of identical twins. TCRdb redid the calling of the 5' RACE reads with MiXCR, one entry per CDR3 protein. The sample carries 700,000 or so distinct CDR3 sequences, 8.6% recorded once. This sample also belongs to another study, concerning yellow fever vaccine responses in identical twins.

The sequenced sample was PBMCs. The receptor source for this set is a woman between 18 and 29 years old in good health.

This clonotype was recorded a few times. This chain uses TRBV7-2 with TRBJ2-1; D remains ambiguous. The CDR3 length is 13 residues. CDR1 and CDR2 from the germline V gene are SGHTA and FQGNSA. V was trimmed by 7 bases and J by 15 bases, leaving 22 bases between them. The CDR3 DNA reads TGTGCCAGCACCCTGGTTCGCCTTGGGTGGCCGTTCTTC. It specifies CASTLVRLGWPFF.

The genes are TRBV11-2 and TRBJ2-5; no reliable D call. Germline V lookup: CDR1 SGHAT, CDR2 FQNNGV. Trimming stripped 0 bases from V and 7 bases from J, with 21 bases between. This CDR3 is built from 17 residues. This chain's CDR3 is CASSLDFRAAPLGTQYF. CDR3 bases: TGTGCCAGCAGCTTAGATTTTCGGGCGGCCCCCCTAGGGACCCAGTACTTC.

This sequence joins TRBV20-1 and TRBJ2-3; D possibly uses TRBD1 or TRBD2 (5 bases each). Germline V gene lookup returns CDR1 DFQATT and CDR2 SNEGSKA (reference sequence). The CDR3 is made up of 15 amino acids. V was clipped by 8 bases and J by 0 bases, with 18 bases between them. The CDR3 bases are TGCAGTCGTCCCCGGGGCAGGACTAGCACAGATACGCAGTATTTT. It encodes CSRPRGRTSTDTQYF.

The rearrangement uses TRBV15 and TRBJ2-3; D remains ambiguous. CDR1 and CDR2 (germline): LNHNV, YYDKDF (reference sequence). The CDR3 loop spans 15 amino acids. Trimming removed 5 bases at V and 0 bases at J, with 12 bases between. The CDR3 is CATSPPGISTDTQYF. The CDR3 DNA sequence: TGTGCCACCAGCCCCCCTGGCATTAGCACAGATACGCAGTATTTT.